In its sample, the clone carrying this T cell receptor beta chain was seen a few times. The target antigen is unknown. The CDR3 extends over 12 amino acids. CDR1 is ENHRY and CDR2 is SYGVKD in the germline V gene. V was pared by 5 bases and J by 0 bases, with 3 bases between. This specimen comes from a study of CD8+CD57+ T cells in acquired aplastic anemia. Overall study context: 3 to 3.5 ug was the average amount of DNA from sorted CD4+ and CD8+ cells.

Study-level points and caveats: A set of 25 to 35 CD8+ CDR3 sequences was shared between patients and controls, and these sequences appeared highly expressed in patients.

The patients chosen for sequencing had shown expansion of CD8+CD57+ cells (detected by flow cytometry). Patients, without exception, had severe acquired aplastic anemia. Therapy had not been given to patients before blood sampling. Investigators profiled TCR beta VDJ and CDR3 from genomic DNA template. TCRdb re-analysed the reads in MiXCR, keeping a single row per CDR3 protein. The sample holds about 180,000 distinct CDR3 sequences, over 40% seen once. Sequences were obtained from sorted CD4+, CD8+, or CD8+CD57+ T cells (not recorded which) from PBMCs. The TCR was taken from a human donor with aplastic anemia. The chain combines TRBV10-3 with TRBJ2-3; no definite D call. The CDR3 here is CAISPSTDTQYF. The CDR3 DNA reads TGTGCCATCAGTCCTAGCACAGATACGCAGTATTTT.